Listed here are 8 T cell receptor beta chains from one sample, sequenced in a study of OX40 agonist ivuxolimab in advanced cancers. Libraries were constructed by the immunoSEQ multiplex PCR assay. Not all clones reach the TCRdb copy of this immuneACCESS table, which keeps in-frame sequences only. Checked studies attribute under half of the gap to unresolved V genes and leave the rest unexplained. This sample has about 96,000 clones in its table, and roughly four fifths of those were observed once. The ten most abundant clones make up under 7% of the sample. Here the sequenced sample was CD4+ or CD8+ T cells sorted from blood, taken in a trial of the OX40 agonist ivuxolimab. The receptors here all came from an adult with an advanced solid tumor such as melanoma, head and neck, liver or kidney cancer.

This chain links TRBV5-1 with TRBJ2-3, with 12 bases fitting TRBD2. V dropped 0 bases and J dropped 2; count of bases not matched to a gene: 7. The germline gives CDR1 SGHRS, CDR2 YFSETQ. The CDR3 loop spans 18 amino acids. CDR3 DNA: TGCGCCAGCAGCTTGGGGACTAGCGGGACTTCGTCCACAGATACGCAGTATTTT. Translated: CASSLGTSGTSSTDTQYF. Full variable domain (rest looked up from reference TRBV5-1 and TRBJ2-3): KAGVTQTPRYLIKTRGQQVTLSCSPISGHRSVSWYQQTPGQGLQFLFEYFSETQRNKGNFPGRFSGRQFSNSRSEMNVSTLELGDSALYLCASSLGTSGTSSTDTQYFGPGTRLTVL.

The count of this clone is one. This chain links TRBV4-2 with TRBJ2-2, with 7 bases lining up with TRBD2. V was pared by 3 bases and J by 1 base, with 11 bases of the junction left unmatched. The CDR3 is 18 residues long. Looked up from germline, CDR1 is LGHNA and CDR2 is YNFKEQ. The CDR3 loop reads CASSQTPGGRVNTGELFF. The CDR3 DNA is TGTGCCAGCAGCCAGACCCCGGGCGGGAGAGTGAACACCGGGGAGCTGTTTTTT.

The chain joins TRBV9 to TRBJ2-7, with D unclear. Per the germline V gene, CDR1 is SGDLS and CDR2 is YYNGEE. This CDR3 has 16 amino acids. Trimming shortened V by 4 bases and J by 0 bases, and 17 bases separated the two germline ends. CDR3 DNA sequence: TGTGCCAGCAGCCCCGACCCCGGGCGCCTCTCCTACGAGCAGTACTTC. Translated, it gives CASSPDPGRLSYEQYF.

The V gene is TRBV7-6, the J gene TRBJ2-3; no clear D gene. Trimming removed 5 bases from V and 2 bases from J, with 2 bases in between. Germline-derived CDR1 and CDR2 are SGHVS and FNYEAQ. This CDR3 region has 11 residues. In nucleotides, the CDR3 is TGTGCCAGCAGCAACACAGATACGCAGTATTTT. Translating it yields CASSNTDTQYF.

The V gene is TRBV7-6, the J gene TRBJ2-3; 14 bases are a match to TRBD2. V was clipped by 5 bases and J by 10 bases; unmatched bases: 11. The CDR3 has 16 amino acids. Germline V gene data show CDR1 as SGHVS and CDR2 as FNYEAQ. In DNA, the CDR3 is TGTGCCAGCAGCCTGGGGACTAGCGGGGGAATGTTCGCGCAGTATTTT. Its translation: CASSLGTSGGMFAQYF. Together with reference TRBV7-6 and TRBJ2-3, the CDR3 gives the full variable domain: GAGVSQSPRYKVTKRGQDVALRCDPISGHVSLYWYRQALGQGPEFLTYFNYEAQQDKSGLPNDRFSAERPEGSISTLTIQRTEQRDSAMYRCASSLGTSGGMFAQYFGPGTRLTVL.

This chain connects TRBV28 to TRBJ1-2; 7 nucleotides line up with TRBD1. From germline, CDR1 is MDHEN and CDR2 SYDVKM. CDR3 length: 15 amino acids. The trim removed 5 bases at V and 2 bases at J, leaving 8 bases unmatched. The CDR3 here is CASSVPQTGNYGYTF. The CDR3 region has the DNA TGTGCCAGCAGTGTACCCCAGACAGGGAACTATGGCTACACCTTC.

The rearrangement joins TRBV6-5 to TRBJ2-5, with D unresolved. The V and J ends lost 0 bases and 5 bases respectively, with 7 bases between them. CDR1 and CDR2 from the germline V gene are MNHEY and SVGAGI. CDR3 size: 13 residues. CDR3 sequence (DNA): TGTGCCAGCAGTTACTCGAATGGGGAGACCCAGTACTTC. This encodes CASSYSNGETQYF.

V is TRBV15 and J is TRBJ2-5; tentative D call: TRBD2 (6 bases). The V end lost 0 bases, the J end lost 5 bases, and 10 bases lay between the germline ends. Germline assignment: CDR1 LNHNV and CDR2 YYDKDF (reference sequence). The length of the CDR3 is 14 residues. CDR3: CATSRDRRVETQYF. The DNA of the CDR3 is TGTGCCACCAGCAGAGATCGGAGGGTCGAGACCCAGTACTTC.